One sample yielded the 13 T cell receptor beta chains listed below, sequenced in a study of control samples from healthy donors and cancer patients. Sequencing was performed with immunoSEQ multiplex PCR; in TCRdb, only in-frame clones are kept and a portion is missing. This table holds about 120,000 clones, more than 75% found once. Input material: blood. Receptors originate from an older woman in good health.

This clone was seen a single time. The V and J genes are TRBV6-5 and TRBJ2-7; D is possibly TRBD2 (7 bases). The CDR3 has 15 amino acids. Germline V lookup: CDR1 MNHEY, CDR2 SVGAGI. V dropped 5 bases and J dropped 4 bases, with 18 bases sitting between them. CDR3 nucleotides: TGTGCCAGCAGTACGGGTCGGGGGGCCCCTTACGAGCAGTACTTC. As protein: CASSTGRGAPYEQYF.

V gene TRBV4-2 combines with J gene TRBJ1-3, with 7 nucleotides matching TRBD1. The CDR3 runs 17 residues. Germline CDR1 and CDR2: LGHNA and YNFKEQ. The V segment lost 5 bases and the J segment 2 bases; nucleotides outside the gene matches: 12. CDR3 amino acids: CASSAQQGTEAGNTIYF. CDR3 DNA: TGTGCCAGCAGCGCGCAACAGGGGACCGAAGCTGGAAACACCATATATTTT.

This chain joins TRBV11-2 and TRBJ2-7, with TRBD2 matching over 7 bases. CDR1 is SGHAT, CDR2 FQNNGV, per germline. The ends lost 0 bases at V and 3 bases at J; junction bases unmatched: 5. CDR3 length equals 15 residues. The CDR3 spells CASSLDLERGYEQYF. CDR3 in DNA: TGTGCCAGCAGCTTAGATTTGGAGCGGGGCTACGAGCAGTACTTC.

The V gene is TRBV6-1, the J gene TRBJ2-5, with 10 bases matching TRBD2. Germline-derived CDR1 and CDR2 are MNHNS and SASEGT. The length of the CDR3 is 14 residues. Trimming cost V 2 bases and J 5 bases; bases outside gene matches: 2. The CDR3 DNA reads TGTGCCAGCAGTGAACTAGCGGGGGCCGAGACCCAGTACTTC. Its translation is CASSELAGAETQYF.

This clone appeared a few times. The rearrangement uses TRBV2 and TRBJ1-5; 7 bases agree with TRBD1. CDR3 length: 15 residues. The J segment lost 4 bases and the V segment lost 6 bases, leaving 9 bases of the junction unmatched. Germline V lookup: CDR1 SNHLY, CDR2 FYNNEI. The CDR3, as DNA: TGTGCCAGCAGCGGAGGGACAGCCATTAATCAGCCCCAGCATTTT. It specifies CASSGGTAINQPQHF.

The chain links TRBV5-1 to TRBJ2-1; 15 nucleotides line up with TRBD2. The CDR3 runs 19 residues. The junction had 5 bases not matched to a gene; V was cut back by 1 base and J by 0 bases. The V gene's germline CDR1 is SGHRS and CDR2 YFSETQ. CDR3 DNA: TGCGCCAGCAGCTTGACTGGGACTAGCGGGGGGAACTCCTACAATGAGCAGTTCTTC. This translates into CASSLTGTSGGNSYNEQFF.

The chain links TRBV7-9 to TRBJ1-6; tentatively, D is TRBD1 (5 bases). Germline V gene lookup returns CDR1 SEHNR and CDR2 FQNEAQ (reference sequence). The CDR3 runs 15 residues. With 1 base removed from V and 10 bases from J, the gap between germline ends came to 14 bases. CDR3 sequence: CASSLEGTFGSPLHF. For the CDR3, the DNA is TGTGCCAGCAGCTTAGAAGGGACTTTTGGGTCACCCCTCCACTTT. Filled out from reference TRBV7-9 and TRBJ1-6, the complete variable domain reads DTGVSQNPRHKITKRGQNVTFRCDPISEHNRLYWYRQTLGQGPEFLTYFQNEAQLEKSRLLSDRFSAERPKGSFSTLEIQRTEQGDSAMYLCASSLEGTFGSPLHFGNGTRLTVT.

The V and J genes are TRBV5-1 and TRBJ2-1, with TRBD2 matching 10 bases. Germline V gene lookup returns CDR1 SGHRS and CDR2 YFSETQ. V lost 4 bases, J lost 2 bases, and 15 bases stayed unmatched. The CDR3 has 19 amino acids. The DNA of the CDR3 is TGCGCCAGCAGCCTCGCTGAGCGGGGGGGTATTACTGCCTACAATGAGCAGTTCTTC. Residues: CASSLAERGGITAYNEQFF.

The chain joins TRBV27 to TRBJ2-5; perhaps TRBD1 as D (5 bases). Per the germline V gene, CDR1 is MNHEY and CDR2 is SMNVEV (reference sequence). This CDR3 comprises 14 residues. With 3 bases removed from V and 2 bases from J, the gap between germline ends came to 10 bases. Here the CDR3 reads CASSFTGGQETQYF. DNA of the CDR3: TGTGCCAGCAGTTTTACAGGTGGGCAAGAGACCCAGTACTTC.

The chain employs TRBV7-9 and TRBJ1-2; 9 bases are a match to TRBD1. Germline CDR1 is SEHNR and CDR2 is FQNEAQ (reference sequence). The CDR3 runs to 14 residues. Unmatched junction bases numbered 4, after V lost 4 bases and J lost 4 bases. The CDR3 region is CASSSGTGLYGYTF. In DNA form, the CDR3 reads TGTGCCAGCAGCTCAGGGACAGGGCTCTATGGCTACACCTTC.

The chain combines TRBV20-1 with TRBJ2-3; D unresolved. Germline lookup yields CDR1 DFQATT and CDR2 SNEGSKA (reference sequence). The CDR3 has 12 amino acids. The V end was cut by 3 bases, the J end by 4 bases, with 8 bases between. CDR3 DNA: TGCAGTGCTAGTGCAACAGCAGATACGCAGTATTTT. It yields the protein CSASATADTQYF.

The rearrangement joins TRBV6-6 to TRBJ1-5; 7 bases agree with TRBD1. The germline CDR1 and CDR2 sequences are MNHNY and SVGAGI (reference sequence). The CDR3 extends over 13 amino acids. Trimming removed 2 bases from V and 8 bases from J; junction bases left unmatched: 3. The CDR3 DNA sequence: TGTGCCAGCAGTTACACTACAGGGGAGCCCCAGCATTTT. It encodes CASSYTTGEPQHF.

The CDR3 spells CASIPGVNTEAFF. CDR3 nucleotide sequence: TGTGCCAGCATCCCCGGGGTGAACACTGAAGCTTTCTTT. The gene calls are TRBV12-3 or TRBV12-4 and TRBJ1-1; D is undetermined. Trimming removed 7 bases at V and 0 bases at J, with 9 bases between. The CDR3 spans 13 residues.